The 5 T cell receptor beta chains presented below share a single source sample, sequenced in a study of vaccination and CD4 T cells after COVID-19. An Oncomine TCR Beta short-read assay was used to sequence the DNA from cultured CD4+ T cells. TCRdb ran MiXCR on the PCR reads and lists one entry per CDR3 protein. Found here are 15,000 to 25,000 distinct CDR3 sequences, roughly half of them singletons; the top ten hold about 7%. Antigens of these TCRs are unknown. Treatment specified: approximately nine-day PBMC culture with coronavirus spike peptide pools or control peptides (ViraFEST assay). Sequenced: CD4+ T cells from blood, cultured in vitro. Receptors were obtained from a human donor who had recovered from COVID-19.

V usage is TRBV6-2 or TRBV6-3 and J usage is TRBJ1-5, with a possible D match to TRBD1 (5 bases). The germline V gene has CDR1 MNHEY and CDR2 SVGEGT. There are 16 residues in the CDR3. V was trimmed by 7 bases and J by 3 bases, leaving 19 bases between them. The CDR3: CASNSPGQPFNQPQHF. CDR3 coding DNA: TGTGCCAGCAATTCCCCGGGGCAGCCGTTCAATCAGCCCCAGCATTTT.

The rearrangement links TRBV2 to TRBJ2-3, with a possible D match to TRBD2 (6 bases). This CDR3 has 14 amino acids. Germline lookup yields CDR1 SNHLY and CDR2 FYNNEI. Trimming took off 5 bases at V and 2 bases at J, with 11 bases between the two ends. The CDR3 DNA reads TGTGCCAGCAGTCGGGACTTACCCACAGATACGCAGTATTTT. This sequence encodes CASSRDLPTDTQYF.

This chain connects TRBV28 to TRBJ1-5; D may be TRBD1 (5 bases). CDR1 is MDHEN and CDR2 is SYDVKM in the germline V gene. This CDR3 is built from 12 residues. Trimming left V 5 bases short and J 5 bases short, with 7 bases between. In DNA form, the CDR3 reads TGTGCCAGCAGTAAAGGGGATCAGCCCCAGCATTTT. Protein product: CASSKGDQPQHF. The whole variable domain, filled in from reference TRBV28 and TRBJ1-5, reads DVKVTQSSRYLVKRTGEKVFLECVQDMDHENMFWYRQDPGLGLRLIYFSYDVKMKEKGDIPEGYSVSREKKERFSLILESASTNQTSMYLCASSKGDQPQHFGDGTRLSIL.

This clonotype was seen more than once but under ten times. This chain connects TRBV19 to TRBJ1-5; the D is unclear. The length of the CDR3 is 14 residues. V was shortened by 4 bases and J by 4 bases, with 11 bases between the two germline ends. Germline CDR1 and CDR2: LNHDA and SQIVND (reference sequence). CDR3 residues: CASSTIDGNQPQHF. The CDR3 DNA reads TGTGCCAGTAGTACCATTGACGGGAATCAGCCCCAGCATTTT.

V and J are TRBV10-1 and TRBJ1-1; D call uncertain. Looked up from germline, CDR1 is WNHNN and CDR2 is SYGVQD (reference sequence). The CDR3 contains 13 residues. Trimming left V 4 bases short and J 9 bases short, with 15 bases between. The CDR3 region is CASSVGREGQAFF. In DNA, the CDR3 is TGCGCCAGCAGTGTGGGAAGGGAAGGCCAAGCTTTCTTT.